These T cell receptor beta chains were read from a single sample in a study of blood T cell repertoires in COVID-19. Here immunoSEQ multiplex PCR was the method, and the copy in TCRdb shows in-frame clones only, minus some. Among over 200,000 clones listed, 86% were seen once. The sequenced sample consisted of peripheral blood. All receptors derive from a middle-aged man who had recovered from COVID-19. The CDR3 runs from the conserved cysteine through the conserved F or W. Fields, in order: clone size, J gene, CDR3 length, V gene, D gene, CDR3 protein, CDR3 DNA. D genes are given only for firm matches. A row's size may be missing; if present it is once, few, many or a size class.

>NA|TRBJ1-1|15|TRBV27|TRBD1
CASSSGTGMNTEAFF
TGTGCCAGCTCCTCCGGGACAGGAATGAACACTGAAGCTTTCTTT
>NA|TRBJ1-5|15|TRBV6-5|TRBD1
CASLSQGATNQPQHF
TGTGCCAGTTTATCGCAGGGGGCTACCAATCAGCCCCAGCATTTT
>NA|TRBJ2-3|16|TRBV7-3|TRBD2
CASSLGGAGGLNTQYF
TGTGCCAGCAGCTTAGGGGGAGCGGGAGGGCTGAATACGCAGTATTTT
>few|TRBJ2-3|16|TRBV3-1/TRBV3-2|TRBD2
CASTSAAGARIDTQYF
TGTGCCAGCACCTCCGCAGCGGGGGCAAGAATAGATACGCAGTATTTT
>NA|TRBJ2-1|17|TRBV3-1/TRBV3-2|TRBD2
CASSHASGGTDGVRQFF
TGTGCCAGCAGCCATGCTAGCGGGGGGACAGATGGAGTTAGGCAGTTCTTC
>NA|TRBJ2-7|15|TRBV3-1/TRBV3-2|TRBD2
CTSRLMGAGSYEQYF
TGTACCAGCAGGCTGATGGGAGCGGGGAGTTACGAGCAGTACTTC
>NA|TRBJ2-7|13|TRBV6-5|NA
CASSLDRGYEQYF
TGTGCCAGCAGCTTGGACAGAGGATACGAGCAGTACTTC
>NA|TRBJ2-7|15|TRBV27|TRBD2
CASRRAGPGGYEQYF
TGTGCCAGCAGAAGAGCGGGGCCCGGGGGATACGAGCAGTACTTC
>NA|TRBJ2-3|12|TRBV6-5|TRBD2
CASSRSGGPQYF
TGTGCCAGCAGCCGTAGCGGGGGACCGCAGTATTTT
>NA|TRBJ2-5|16|TRBV7-2|TRBD2
CASSLVSSGRGETQYF
TGTGCCAGCAGCTTAGTGTCTAGCGGGAGGGGAGAGACCCAGTACTTC
>NA|TRBJ2-3|14|TRBV20-1|TRBD2
CSASYPSGSKTQYF
TGCAGTGCTAGTTATCCTAGCGGGAGTAAAACGCAGTATTTT
>NA|TRBJ2-7|11|TRBV12-3/TRBV12-4|NA
CASRLLGGQYF
TGTGCCAGCAGGCTACTAGGCGGCCAGTACTTC
>NA|TRBJ1-5|17|TRBV19|NA
CASRLWEGSPLSQPQHF
TGTGCCAGTAGACTATGGGAGGGGTCCCCCTTAAGCCAGCCCCAGCATTTT
>NA|TRBJ2-1|14|TRBV7-9|TRBD2
CASSRTSGYNEQFF
TGTGCCAGCAGTCGGACTAGCGGATACAATGAGCAGTTCTTC
>NA|TRBJ1-6|15|TRBV27|TRBD1
CASSGSGGMNSPLHF
TGTGCCAGCAGTGGCTCAGGGGGGATGAATTCACCCCTCCACTTT
>NA|TRBJ1-6|15|TRBV5-6|TRBD1
CASSPGQGKSSPLHF
TGTGCCAGCAGCCCCGGACAGGGGAAGAGTTCACCCCTCCACTTT
>NA|TRBJ1-6|14|TRBV5-5|TRBD1
CASSSDRGDSPLHF
TGTGCCAGCAGCTCAGACAGGGGAGATTCACCCCTCCACTTT